A selection of T cell receptor beta chains follows, all from one sample in a study of blood T cell repertoires in COVID-19. The table came from immunoSEQ multiplex PCR; TCRdb's copy has only in-frame clones and leaves some out. The table includes 140,000 to 150,000 clones, around 87% detected once. The sample comprised PBMCs or T cells enriched from blood (not recorded which). These receptors were collected from a man aged 55-75 years who had recovered from COVID-19. Each CDR3 is given with its conserved first and last residue. A D gene is named only where the DNA matches it firmly.

CDR3: CSVVGLAGSSYNEQFF
J: TRBJ2-1
V: TRBV29-1
D: TRBD2

CDR3: CASSESRGRNTGELFF
J: TRBJ2-2
V: TRBV10-1
D: TRBD1

CDR3: CAWSGRTGGYEQYF
J: TRBJ2-7
V: TRBV30
D: TRBD1

CDR3: CAWSLVKQGPYEQYF
J: TRBJ2-7
V: TRBV30
D: -

CDR3: CAWSKGDMSYEQYF
J: TRBJ2-7
V: TRBV30
D: -

CDR3: CASSQSQSGGAGEQFF
J: TRBJ2-1
V: TRBV16
D: TRBD2

CDR3: CASSRSRIQGAKSPLHF
J: TRBJ1-6
V: TRBV3-1/TRBV3-2
D: TRBD1

CDR3: CASSQGGGGWSPLHF
J: TRBJ1-6
V: TRBV6-5
D: TRBD1

CDR3: CAWRTGFGQPQHF
J: TRBJ1-5
V: TRBV30
D: TRBD1

CDR3: CATKRGGQGRSGELFF
J: TRBJ2-2
V: TRBV19
D: TRBD1